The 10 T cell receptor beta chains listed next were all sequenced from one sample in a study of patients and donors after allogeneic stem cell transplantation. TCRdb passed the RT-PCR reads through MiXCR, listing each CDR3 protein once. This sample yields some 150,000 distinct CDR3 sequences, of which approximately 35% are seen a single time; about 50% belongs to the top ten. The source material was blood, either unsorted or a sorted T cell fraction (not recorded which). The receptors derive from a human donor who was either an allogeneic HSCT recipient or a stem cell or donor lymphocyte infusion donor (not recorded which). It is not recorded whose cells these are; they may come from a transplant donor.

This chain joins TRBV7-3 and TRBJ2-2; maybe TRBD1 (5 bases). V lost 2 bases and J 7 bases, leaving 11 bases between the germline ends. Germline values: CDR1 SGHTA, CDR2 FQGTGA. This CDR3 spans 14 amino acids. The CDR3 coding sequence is TGTGCCAGCAGCTTATATCAGGGTTACGGGGAGCTGTTTTTT. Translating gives CASSLYQGYGELFF.

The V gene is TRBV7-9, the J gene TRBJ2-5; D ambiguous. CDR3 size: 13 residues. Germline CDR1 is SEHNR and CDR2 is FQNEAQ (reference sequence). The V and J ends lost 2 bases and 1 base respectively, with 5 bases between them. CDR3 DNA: TGTGCCAGCAGCTTACGACGCCAAGAGACCCAGTACTTC. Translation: CASSLRRQETQYF.

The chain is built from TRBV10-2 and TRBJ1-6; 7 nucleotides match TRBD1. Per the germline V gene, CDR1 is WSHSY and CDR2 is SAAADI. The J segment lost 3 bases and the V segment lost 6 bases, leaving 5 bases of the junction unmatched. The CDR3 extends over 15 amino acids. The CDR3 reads CASRTAGGYNSPLHF. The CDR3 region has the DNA TGCGCCAGCAGAACCGCAGGGGGCTATAATTCACCCCTCCACTTT.

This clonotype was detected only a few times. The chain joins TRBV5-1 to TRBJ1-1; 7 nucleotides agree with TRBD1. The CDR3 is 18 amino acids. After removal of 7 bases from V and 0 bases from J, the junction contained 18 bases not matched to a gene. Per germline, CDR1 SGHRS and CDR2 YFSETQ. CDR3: CASRARRQGENMNTEAFF. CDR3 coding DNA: TGCGCCAGCCGAGCTAGGAGGCAGGGGGAAAACATGAACACTGAAGCTTTCTTT. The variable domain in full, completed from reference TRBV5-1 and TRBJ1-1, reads KAGVTQTPRYLIKTRGQQVTLSCSPISGHRSVSWYQQTPGQGLQFLFEYFSETQRNKGNFPGRFSGRQFSNSRSEMNVSTLELGDSALYLCASRARRQGENMNTEAFFGQGTRLTVV.

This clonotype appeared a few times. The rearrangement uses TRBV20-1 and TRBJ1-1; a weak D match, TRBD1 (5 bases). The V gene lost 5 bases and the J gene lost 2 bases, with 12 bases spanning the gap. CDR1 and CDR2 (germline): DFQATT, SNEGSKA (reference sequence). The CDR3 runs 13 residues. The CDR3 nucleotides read TGCAGTGCTGTCCGTGGGGCTAACACTGAAGCTTTCTTT. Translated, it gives CSAVRGANTEAFF.

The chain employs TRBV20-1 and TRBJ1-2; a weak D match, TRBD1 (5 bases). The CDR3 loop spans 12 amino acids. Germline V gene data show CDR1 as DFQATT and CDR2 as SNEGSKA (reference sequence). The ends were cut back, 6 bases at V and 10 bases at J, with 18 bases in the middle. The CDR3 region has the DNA TGCAGTGCAAAAGGGGCGGAAGCTGACTACACCTTC. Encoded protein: CSAKGAEADYTF.

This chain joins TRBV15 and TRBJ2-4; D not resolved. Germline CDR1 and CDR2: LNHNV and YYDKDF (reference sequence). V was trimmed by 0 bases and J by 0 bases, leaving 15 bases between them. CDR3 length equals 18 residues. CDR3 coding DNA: TGTGCCACCAGCAGAGATTCCTTCGCCCTTCAAGCCAAAAACATTCAGTACTTC. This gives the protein CATSRDSFALQAKNIQYF. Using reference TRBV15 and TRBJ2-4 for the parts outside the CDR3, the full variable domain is DAMVIQNPRYQVTQFGKPVTLSCSQTLNHNVMYWYQQKSSQAPKLLFHYYDKDFNNEADTPDNFQSRRPNTSFCFLDIRSPGLGDTAMYLCATSRDSFALQAKNIQYFGAGTRLSVL.

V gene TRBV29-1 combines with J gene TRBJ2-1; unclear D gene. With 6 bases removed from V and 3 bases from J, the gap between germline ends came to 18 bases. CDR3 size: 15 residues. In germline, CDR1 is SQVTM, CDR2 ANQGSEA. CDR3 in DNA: TGCAGCGTCGGTGGGTGGGATCACAACTACAATGAGCAGTTCTTC. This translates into CSVGGWDHNYNEQFF.

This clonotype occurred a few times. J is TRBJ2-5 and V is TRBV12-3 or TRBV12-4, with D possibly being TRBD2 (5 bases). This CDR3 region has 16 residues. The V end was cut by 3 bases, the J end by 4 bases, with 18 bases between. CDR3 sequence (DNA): TGTGCCAGCAGTTTGATCGGGGATCGGTTGGGAGAGACCCAGTACTTC. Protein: CASSLIGDRLGETQYF.

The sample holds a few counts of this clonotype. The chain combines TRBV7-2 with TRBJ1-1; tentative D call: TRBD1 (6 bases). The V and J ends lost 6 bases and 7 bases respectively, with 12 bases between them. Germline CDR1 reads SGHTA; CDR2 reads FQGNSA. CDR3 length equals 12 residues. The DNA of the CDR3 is TGTGCCAGCAGTTTGGGGGACAATGAAGCTTTCTTT. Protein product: CASSLGDNEAFF.